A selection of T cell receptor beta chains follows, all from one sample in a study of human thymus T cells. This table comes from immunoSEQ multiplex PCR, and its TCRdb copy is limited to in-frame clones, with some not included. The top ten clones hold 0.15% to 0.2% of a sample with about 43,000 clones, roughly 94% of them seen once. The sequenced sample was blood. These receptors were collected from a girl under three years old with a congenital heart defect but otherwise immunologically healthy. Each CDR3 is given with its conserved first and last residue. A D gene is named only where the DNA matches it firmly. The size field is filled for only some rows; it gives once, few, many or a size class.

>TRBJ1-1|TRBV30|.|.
CAWMAGLGMNTEAFF
TGTGCCTGGATGGCAGGCCTGGGGATGAACACTGAAGCTTTCTTT
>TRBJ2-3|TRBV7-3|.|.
CASSLTREDTDTQYF
TGTGCCAGCAGCTTAACCCGGGAAGACACAGATACGCAGTATTTT
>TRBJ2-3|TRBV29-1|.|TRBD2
CSANRLAGITDTQYF
TGCAGCGCCAACAGACTAGCGGGAATTACAGATACGCAGTATTTT
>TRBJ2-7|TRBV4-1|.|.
CASSPQSSSYEQYF
TGCGCCAGCAGCCCCCAGAGCAGCTCCTACGAGCAGTACTTC
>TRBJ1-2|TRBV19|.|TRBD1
CASSFRQGATINYGYTF
TGTGCCAGTAGTTTTAGACAGGGCGCAACGATTAACTATGGCTACACCTTC
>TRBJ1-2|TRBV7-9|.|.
CASSRITGGGYGYTF
TGTGCCAGCAGCCGAATAACAGGTGGTGGGTATGGCTACACCTTC
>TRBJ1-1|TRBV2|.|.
CASRTSTRLQEMNTEAFF
TGTGCCAGCAGAACAAGTACTCGACTACAGGAGATGAACACTGAAGCTTTCTTT
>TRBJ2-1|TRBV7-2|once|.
CASRRVGDFYNEQFF
TGTGCCAGCCGCCGCGTCGGGGACTTCTACAATGAGCAGTTCTTC
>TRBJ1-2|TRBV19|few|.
CASSIGRPYGYTF
TGTGCCAGTAGTATTGGCAGGCCCTATGGCTACACCTTC
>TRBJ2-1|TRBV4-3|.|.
CASSQDKWQGLALIGEQFF
TGCGCCAGCAGCCAAGATAAGTGGCAGGGGTTAGCCCTGATCGGTGAGCAGTTCTTC
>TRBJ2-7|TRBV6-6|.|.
CASRGGGSSYEQYF
TGTGCCAGCAGGGGAGGGGGAAGCTCCTACGAGCAGTACTTC
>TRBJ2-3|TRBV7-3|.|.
CASSFTGRKQYF
TGTGCCAGCAGCTTCACGGGACGAAAGCAGTATTTT
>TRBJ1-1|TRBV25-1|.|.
CASSTPGVGNTEAFF
TGTGCCAGCTCGACTCCAGGGGTGGGAAACACTGAAGCTTTCTTT
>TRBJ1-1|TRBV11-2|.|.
CASSETTIEAFF
TGTGCCAGCAGCGAAACGACAATCGAAGCTTTCTTT
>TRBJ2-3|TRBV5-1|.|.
CASSLSRYQRASTDTQYF
TGCGCCAGCAGCTTGTCCCGATATCAACGGGCCAGCACAGATACGCAGTATTTT
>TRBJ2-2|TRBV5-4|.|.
CASSLATGQRTGELFF
TGTGCCAGCAGCTTGGCAACAGGGCAACGGACCGGGGAGCTGTTTTTT
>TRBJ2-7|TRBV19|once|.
CASSWLDSREQYF
TGTGCCAGTAGTTGGTTGGACAGCCGCGAGCAGTACTTC
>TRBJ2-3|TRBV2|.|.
CASRELFSADTQYF
TGTGCCAGCAGGGAGCTCTTTAGTGCAGATACGCAGTATTTT
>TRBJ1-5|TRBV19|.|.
CASSIVVASNQPQHF
TGTGCCAGTAGTATAGTAGTGGCCTCCAATCAGCCCCAGCATTTT
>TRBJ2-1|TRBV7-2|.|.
CASSFGQEQFF
TGTGCCAGCAGCTTCGGACAGGAGCAGTTCTTC
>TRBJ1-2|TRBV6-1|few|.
CASSVDQGNYGYTF
TGTGCCAGCAGTGTTGACCAGGGGAACTATGGCTACACCTTC
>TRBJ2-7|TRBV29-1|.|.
CSVETGYSSYEQYF
TGCAGCGTTGAGACAGGCTATTCCTCCTACGAGCAGTACTTC
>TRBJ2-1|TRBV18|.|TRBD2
CASSPPVGASGSYNEQFF
TGTGCCAGCTCGCCTCCTGTCGGGGCTAGCGGATCCTACAATGAGCAGTTCTTC
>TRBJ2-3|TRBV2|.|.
CASIRPRSPMTDTQYF
TGTGCCAGCATTAGGCCCAGATCCCCCATGACAGATACGCAGTATTTT
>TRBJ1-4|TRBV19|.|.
CASSIAPSDVEKLFF
TGTGCCAGTAGTATAGCCCCCTCAGACGTCGAAAAACTGTTTTTT
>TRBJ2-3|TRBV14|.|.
CASSQAGQATQYF
TGTGCCAGCAGCCAAGCGGGGCAAGCTACGCAGTATTTT
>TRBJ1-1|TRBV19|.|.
CASRGGGVTEAFF
TGTGCCAGTAGAGGTGGGGGGGTAACTGAAGCTTTCTTT
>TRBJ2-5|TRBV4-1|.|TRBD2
CASSHPGLAPSPEGTQYF
TGCGCCAGCAGCCACCCCGGACTAGCGCCAAGCCCGGAGGGGACCCAGTACTTC
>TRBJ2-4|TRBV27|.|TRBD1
CASSSGTGAKNIQYF
TGTGCCAGCAGTTCCGGGACAGGTGCCAAAAACATTCAGTACTTC
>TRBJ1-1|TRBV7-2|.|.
CASSRRGADEAFF
TGTGCCAGCAGCAGGCGGGGGGCGGATGAAGCTTTCTTT
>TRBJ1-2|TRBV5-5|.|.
CASSSRPRGYGYTF
TGTGCCAGCAGCTCCAGACCCCGGGGCTATGGCTACACCTTC
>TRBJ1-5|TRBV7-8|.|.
CASSGTGNSNQPQHF
TGTGCCAGCAGCGGAACAGGGAATAGCAATCAGCCCCAGCATTTT
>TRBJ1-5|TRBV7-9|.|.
CASSLADSNQPQHF
TGTGCCAGCAGCTTAGCAGATAGCAATCAGCCCCAGCATTTT
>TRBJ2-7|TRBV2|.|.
CASSEALPSPEGEQYF
TGTGCCAGCAGTGAAGCGCTTCCTAGTCCGGAGGGGGAGCAGTACTTC
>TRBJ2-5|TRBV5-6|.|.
CASSSQLGQTQYF
TGTGCCAGCAGCTCCCAACTGGGCCAGACCCAGTACTTC
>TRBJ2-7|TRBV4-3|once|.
CASSQEVPAEQYF
TGCGCCAGCAGCCAAGAGGTCCCGGCCGAGCAGTACTTC
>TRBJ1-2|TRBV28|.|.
CASSFGDRPGGGYTF
TGTGCCAGCAGTTTTGGGGATCGGCCCGGGGGAGGCTACACCTTC
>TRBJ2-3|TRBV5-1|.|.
CASSSRGGTDTQYF
TGCGCCAGCAGCTCTAGAGGGGGAACAGATACGCAGTATTTT
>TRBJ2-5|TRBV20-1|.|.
CSAFYGETQYF
TGCAGCGCTTTTTATGGGGAGACCCAGTACTTC
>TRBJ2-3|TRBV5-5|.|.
CASSLNSRKDTQYF
TGTGCCAGCAGCTTGAACAGTCGAAAGGATACGCAGTATTTT
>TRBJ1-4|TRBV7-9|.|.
CASSSTKLATNEKLFF
TGTGCCAGCAGCTCCACGAAACTTGCAACTAATGAAAAACTGTTTTTT